This T cell receptor (beta chain) was documented in a study of tissue T cells after allogeneic stem cell transplantation. Method: immunoSEQ multiplex PCR; TCRdb's copy keeps in-frame clones and lacks some. The table includes roughly 1,100 clones, 50% to 55% detected once. General observations from the study: Sampling depth was limited, and the cohort was small and clinically varied. TCR repertoires tracked anatomic similarity, regardless of disease or transplant status. Few T cell clones were shared across patients, but motif clusters showed tissue-specific shared signatures.

This clone is classed as medium-sized. Its antigen is as yet unknown. Gene names denote mouse genes. The observed sequence ends 1 residue before the CDR3 terminus, with the missing tail filled in from the germline J gene. The CDR3 spans 15 residues. The trim removed 4 bases at V and 3 bases at J, leaving 5 bases unmatched. Germline CDR1 LGHNA, CDR2 YSYQKL. Time point reported: mouse harvest day 14 after allogeneic transplant. Tail vein injection delivered 10^7 T-cell-depleted bone marrow cells and 10^6 splenic CD5+ T cells. The chain links TRBV2 to TRBJ2-7; 11 nucleotides line up with TRBD2. Input material: spleen. The sequence derives from a female BALB/c mouse given C57BL/6 T cells with graft-versus-host disease after an allogeneic hematopoietic cell transplant. CDR3 bases read: TGTGCCAGCAGCCGCCGACTGGGGGGGGTCTATGAACAGTAC. Protein product: CASSRRLGGVYEQY. Given in full, the CDR3 is CASSRRLGGVYEQYF.